This TCR beta chain came from a study of identical twins. Regarding the study as a whole: Insertions were fewer in abundant cord blood beta clonotypes, whereas memory repertoires showed none of this pattern.

Many counts were recorded for this clonotype. No antigen is known for it. TCRdb re-analysed the 5' RACE reads in MiXCR, keeping a single row per CDR3 protein. The sample consists of around 280,000 distinct CDR3 sequences, around 8.8% of them appearing once. The germline CDR1 and CDR2 sequences are MNHNY and SVGAGI (reference sequence). The V and J ends lost 6 bases and 1 base, in that order; junction bases with no gene match: 6. The CDR3 covers 15 residues. The sample was also reused in another study, on yellow fever vaccine responses in identical twins. As reported in that work: Convergence reportedly seemed to mark part of the twins' vaccine T cell response, with personalization marking the rest.

The rearrangement joins TRBV6-6 to TRBJ1-3; 7 bases agree with TRBD1. The receptor was isolated from a woman under 30 in good health. The sample taken for sequencing was memory (CD45RO+) T cells sorted from blood. Here the CDR3 reads CASSPGTESGNTIYF. In DNA, the CDR3 is TGTGCCAGCAGCCCCGGGACAGAGTCTGGAAACACCATATATTTT.